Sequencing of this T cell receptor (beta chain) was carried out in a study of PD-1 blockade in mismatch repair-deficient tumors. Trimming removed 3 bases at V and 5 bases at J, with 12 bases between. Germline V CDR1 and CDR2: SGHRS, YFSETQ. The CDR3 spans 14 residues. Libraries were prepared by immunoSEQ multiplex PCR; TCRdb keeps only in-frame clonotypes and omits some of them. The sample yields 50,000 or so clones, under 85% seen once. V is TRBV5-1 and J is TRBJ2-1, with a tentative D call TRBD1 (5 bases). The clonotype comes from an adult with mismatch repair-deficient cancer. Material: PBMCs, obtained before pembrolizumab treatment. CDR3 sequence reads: CASSSREIHNEQFF. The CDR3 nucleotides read TGCGCCAGCAGCTCCAGGGAAATCCACAATGAGCAGTTCTTC.